This is a list of T cell receptor beta chains from one sample in a study of PD-1 blockade in classical Hodgkin lymphoma. Assay used: immunoSEQ multiplex PCR; TCRdb lists only in-frame clones, some missing. The table includes thousands of clones, about 75% detected once. Sequencing used peripheral blood mononuclear cells (PBMCs), obtained before the second cycle of nivolumab. All receptors come from a human donor with classical Hodgkin lymphoma. CDR3s include the opening cysteine and the closing phenylalanine or tryptophan. The D gene is left open where the match is weak. Clone size is shown for a subset of rows, as once, few, many or a class of expanded clone.

j_call clone_size d_call v_call cdr3_aa cdr3_nt
TRBJ2-3 once . TRBV18 CASSDGRDADTQYF TGTGCCAGCTCAGACGGAAGGGACGCAGATACGCAGTATTTT
TRBJ2-3 . TRBD2 TRBV10-3 CAISKAGDTDTQYF TGTGCCATCTCAAAAGCGGGGGACACAGATACGCAGTATTTT
TRBJ2-3 . TRBD2 TRBV6-6 CASSQVYGGGTDTQYF TGTGCCAGCAGCCAGGTTTACGGGGGGGGCACAGATACGCAGTATTTT
TRBJ1-6 . . TRBV5-5 CASSAPLEGGNSPLHF TGTGCCAGCAGCGCGCCTTTGGAGGGTGGGAATTCACCCCTCCACTTT
TRBJ1-1 medium-sized TRBD1 TRBV5-1 CASSFRQGDNTEAFF TGCGCCAGCAGCTTCCGACAGGGGGATAACACTGAAGCTTTCTTT
TRBJ1-5 . TRBD1 TRBV28 CASTDRVNQPQHF TGTGCCAGCACCGACAGGGTCAATCAGCCCCAGCATTTT
TRBJ1-2 large TRBD1 TRBV6-5 CASGGGGQGHGYTF TGTGCCAGCGGTGGAGGAGGACAGGGCCATGGCTACACCTTC
TRBJ1-3 . . TRBV28 CASKLGAGNTIYF TGTGCCAGCAAGTTAGGGGCCGGAAACACCATATATTTT
TRBJ2-3 once . TRBV7-6 CASSLGGLIGDTQYF TGTGCCAGCAGCTTAGGGGGTCTGATTGGAGATACGCAGTATTTT
TRBJ1-4 . . TRBV2 CASSEGKATNEKLFF TGTGCCAGCAGTGAGGGAAAGGCAACTAATGAAAAACTGTTTTTT
TRBJ2-7 . . TRBV20-1 CSASASYEQYF TGCAGTGCTAGTGCCTCCTACGAGCAGTACTTC
TRBJ2-1 few . TRBV7-8 CASSLQDLGYNEQFF TGTGCCAGCAGCTTACAGGATTTGGGGTACAATGAGCAGTTCTTC
TRBJ2-7 . TRBD2 TRBV5-1 CASSSWLAGGSYEQYF TGCGCCAGCAGCTCCTGGCTAGCGGGAGGTTCCTACGAGCAGTACTTC
TRBJ2-5 . . TRBV5-1 CASSLRETQYF TGCGCCAGCAGCTTAAGAGAGACCCAGTACTTC
TRBJ2-7 . . TRBV2 CATEGLSYEQYF TGTGCCACCGAGGGACTCTCCTACGAGCAGTACTTC
TRBJ1-1 . . TRBV4-1 CASSQRLVNTEAFF TGCGCCAGCAGCCAACGACTTGTTAACACTGAAGCTTTCTTT
TRBJ2-7 . . TRBV28 CASSFNEQYF TGTGCCAGCAGTTTTAACGAGCAGTACTTC
TRBJ2-3 . . TRBV15 CATSRERGMEDQDTQYF TGTGCCACCAGCAGAGAGAGGGGGATGGAGGATCAAGATACGCAGTATTTT
TRBJ2-7 . TRBD2 TRBV19 CASSITAGGYEQYF TGTGCCAGTAGTATAACAGCGGGAGGGTACGAGCAGTACTTC
TRBJ2-3 . TRBD2 TRBV4-1 CASSQQLAGLDTQYF TGCGCCAGCAGCCAACAACTAGCGGGGTTAGATACGCAGTATTTT
TRBJ1-1 . . TRBV11-2 CASENGGQGNTEAFF TGTGCCAGCGAAAATGGGGGGCAGGGGAACACTGAAGCTTTCTTT
TRBJ2-1 . . TRBV30 CAWSDLSRNEQFF TGTGCCTGGAGTGACCTAAGTAGGAATGAGCAGTTCTTC
TRBJ2-1 . . TRBV21-1 CASSKVKGAAGNLRDEQFF TGTGCCAGCAGCAAAGTGAAGGGGGCTGCGGGTAACTTAAGGGATGAGCAGTTCTTC
TRBJ1-1 . . TRBV10-1 CASSREAEGTEAFF TGCGCCAGCAGTAGGGAGGCGGAGGGCACTGAAGCTTTCTTT